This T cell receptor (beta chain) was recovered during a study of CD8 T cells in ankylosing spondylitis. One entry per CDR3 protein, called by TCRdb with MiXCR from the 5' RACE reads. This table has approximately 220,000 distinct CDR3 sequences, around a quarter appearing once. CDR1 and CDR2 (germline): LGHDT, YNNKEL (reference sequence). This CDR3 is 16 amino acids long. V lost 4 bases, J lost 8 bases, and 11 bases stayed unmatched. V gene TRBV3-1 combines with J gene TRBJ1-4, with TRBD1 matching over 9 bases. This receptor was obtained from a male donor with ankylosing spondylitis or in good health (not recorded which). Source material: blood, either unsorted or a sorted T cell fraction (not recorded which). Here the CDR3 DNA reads TGTGCCAGCAGCCGAGAGACAGGGGGAGGAAAAGAAAAACTGTTTTTT. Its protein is CASSRETGGGKEKLFF.